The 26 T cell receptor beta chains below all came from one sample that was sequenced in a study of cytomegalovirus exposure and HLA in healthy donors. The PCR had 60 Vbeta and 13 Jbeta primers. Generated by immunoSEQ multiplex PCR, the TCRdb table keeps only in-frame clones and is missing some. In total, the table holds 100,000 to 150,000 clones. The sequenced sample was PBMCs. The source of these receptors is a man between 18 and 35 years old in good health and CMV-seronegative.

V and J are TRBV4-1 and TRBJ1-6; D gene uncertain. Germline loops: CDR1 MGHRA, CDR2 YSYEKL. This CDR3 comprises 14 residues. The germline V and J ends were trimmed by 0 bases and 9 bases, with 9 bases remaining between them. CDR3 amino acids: CASSQDRRVSPLHF. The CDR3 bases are TGCGCCAGCAGCCAAGACCGCCGGGTTTCACCCCTCCACTTT.

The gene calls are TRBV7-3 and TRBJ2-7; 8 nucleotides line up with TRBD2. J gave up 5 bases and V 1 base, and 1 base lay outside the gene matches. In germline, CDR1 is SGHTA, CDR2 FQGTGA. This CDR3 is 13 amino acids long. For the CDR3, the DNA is TGTGCCAGCAGCTTAATAGCGGGGAACGAGCAGTACTTC. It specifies CASSLIAGNEQYF.

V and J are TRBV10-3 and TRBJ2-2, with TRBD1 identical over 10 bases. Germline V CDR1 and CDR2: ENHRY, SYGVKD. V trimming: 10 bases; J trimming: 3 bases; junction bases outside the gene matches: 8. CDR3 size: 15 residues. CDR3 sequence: CATRQGAVDTGELFF. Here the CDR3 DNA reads TGTGCCACTAGACAGGGGGCAGTCGACACCGGGGAGCTGTTTTTT.

The CDR3, as DNA: TGTGCCAGCTCTCCCCTGGAGACCGGGGAGCTGTTTTTT. It is translated as CASSPLETGELFF. This chain uses TRBV18 with TRBJ2-2; D call uncertain. Germline CDR1 is KGHSH and CDR2 is LQKENI. CDR3 length: 13 amino acids. Deletions cut 6 bases from V and 5 bases from J, with 10 bases between.

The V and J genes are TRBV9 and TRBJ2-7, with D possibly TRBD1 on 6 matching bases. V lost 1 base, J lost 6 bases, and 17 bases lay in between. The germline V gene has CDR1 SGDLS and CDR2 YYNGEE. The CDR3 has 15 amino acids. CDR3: CASSVLQGPTPEQYF. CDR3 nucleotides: TGTGCCAGCAGCGTACTACAGGGCCCAACACCCGAGCAGTACTTC.

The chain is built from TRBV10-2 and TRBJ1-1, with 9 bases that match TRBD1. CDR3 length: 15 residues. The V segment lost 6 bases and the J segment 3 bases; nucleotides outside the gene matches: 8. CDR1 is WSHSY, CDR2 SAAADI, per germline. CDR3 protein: CASRTSRTGDTEAFF. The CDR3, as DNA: TGCGCCAGCAGGACAAGTCGGACAGGGGACACTGAAGCTTTCTTT.

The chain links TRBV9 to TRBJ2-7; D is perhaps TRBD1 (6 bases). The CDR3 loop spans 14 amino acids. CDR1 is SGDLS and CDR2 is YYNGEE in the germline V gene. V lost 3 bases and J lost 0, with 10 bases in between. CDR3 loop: CASSGRDNSYEQYF. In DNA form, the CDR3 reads TGTGCCAGCAGCGGCCGGGACAACTCCTACGAGCAGTACTTC.

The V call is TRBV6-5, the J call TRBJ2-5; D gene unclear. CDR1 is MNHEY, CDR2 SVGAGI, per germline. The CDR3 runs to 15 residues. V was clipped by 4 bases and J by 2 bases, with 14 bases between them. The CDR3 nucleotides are TGTGCCAGCAGTTCCCTCTCCGTCGGGCAAGAGACCCAGTACTTC. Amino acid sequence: CASSSLSVGQETQYF.

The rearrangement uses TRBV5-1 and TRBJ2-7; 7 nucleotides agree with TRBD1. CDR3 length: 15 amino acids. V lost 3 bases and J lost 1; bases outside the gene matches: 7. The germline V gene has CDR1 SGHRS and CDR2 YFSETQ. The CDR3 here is CASSYRQGQSYEQYF. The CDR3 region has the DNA TGCGCCAGCAGCTATCGACAGGGCCAGTCCTACGAGCAGTACTTC.

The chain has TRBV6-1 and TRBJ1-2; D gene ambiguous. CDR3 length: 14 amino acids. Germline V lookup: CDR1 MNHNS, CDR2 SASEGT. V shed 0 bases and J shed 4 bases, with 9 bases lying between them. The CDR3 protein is CASSEATEAYGYTF. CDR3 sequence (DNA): TGTGCCAGCAGTGAAGCTACCGAGGCCTATGGCTACACCTTC.

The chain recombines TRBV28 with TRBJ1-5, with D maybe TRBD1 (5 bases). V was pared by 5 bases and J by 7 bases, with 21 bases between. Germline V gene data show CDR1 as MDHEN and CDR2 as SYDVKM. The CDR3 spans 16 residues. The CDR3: CASSLSGPGVGQPQHF. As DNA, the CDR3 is TGTGCCAGCAGTCTGTCAGGCCCGGGGGTAGGGCAGCCCCAGCATTTT.

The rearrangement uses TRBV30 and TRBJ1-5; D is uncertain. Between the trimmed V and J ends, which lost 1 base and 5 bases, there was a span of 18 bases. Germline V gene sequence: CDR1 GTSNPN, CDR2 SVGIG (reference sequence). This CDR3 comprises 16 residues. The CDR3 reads CAWSGVSSIVDQPQHF. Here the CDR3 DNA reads TGTGCCTGGAGTGGAGTTAGCAGTATCGTTGATCAGCCCCAGCATTTT.

The CDR3 DNA follows: TGTGCTAGTGGTTTGACAGATTACTACGAGCAGTACTTC. As protein: CASGLTDYYEQYF. This rearrangement joins TRBV12-5 to TRBJ2-7; D ambiguous. V gave up 2 bases and J gave up 3 bases, with 8 bases separating them. Looked up from germline, CDR1 is LGHNT and CDR2 is FRNRAP. There are 13 residues in the CDR3.

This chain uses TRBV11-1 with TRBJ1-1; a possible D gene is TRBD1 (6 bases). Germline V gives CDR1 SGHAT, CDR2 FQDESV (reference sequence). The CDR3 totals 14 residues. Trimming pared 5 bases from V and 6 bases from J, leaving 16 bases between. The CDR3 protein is CASSRKTGFPEAFF. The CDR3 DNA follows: TGTGCCAGCAGCCGGAAAACAGGGTTTCCTGAAGCTTTCTTT.

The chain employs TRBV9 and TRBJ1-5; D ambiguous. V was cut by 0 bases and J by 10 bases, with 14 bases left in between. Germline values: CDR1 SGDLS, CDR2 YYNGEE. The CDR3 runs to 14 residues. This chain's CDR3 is CASSVARAEGPQHF. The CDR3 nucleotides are TGTGCCAGCAGCGTAGCTAGGGCCGAGGGTCCCCAGCATTTT.

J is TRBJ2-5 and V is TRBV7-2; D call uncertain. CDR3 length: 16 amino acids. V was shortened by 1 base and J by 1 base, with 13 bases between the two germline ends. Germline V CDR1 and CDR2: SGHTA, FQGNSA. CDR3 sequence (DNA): TGTGCCAGCAGCTTAGTTATACTTGAACCCCAAGAGACCCAGTACTTC. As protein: CASSLVILEPQETQYF.

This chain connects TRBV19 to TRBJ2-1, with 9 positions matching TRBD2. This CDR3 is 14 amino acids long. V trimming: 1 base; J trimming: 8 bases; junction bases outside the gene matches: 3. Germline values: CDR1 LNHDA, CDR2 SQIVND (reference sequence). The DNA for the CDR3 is TGTGCCAGTAGTATAGTAGCGGGAGTCTATGAGCAGTTCTTC. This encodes CASSIVAGVYEQFF.

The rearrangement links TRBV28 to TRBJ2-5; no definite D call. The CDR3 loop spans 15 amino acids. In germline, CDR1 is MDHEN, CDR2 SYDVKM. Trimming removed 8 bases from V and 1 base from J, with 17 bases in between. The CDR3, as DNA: TGTGCCAGCTCCCCGAGGCAATCACGCCAAGAGACCCAGTACTTC. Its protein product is CASSPRQSRQETQYF.

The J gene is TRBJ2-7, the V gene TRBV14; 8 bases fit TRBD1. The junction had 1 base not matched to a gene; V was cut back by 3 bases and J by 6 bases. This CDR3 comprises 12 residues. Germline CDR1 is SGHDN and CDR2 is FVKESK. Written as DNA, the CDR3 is TGTGCCAGCAGCCAGACAGGGGTCGAGCAGTACTTC. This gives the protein CASSQTGVEQYF.

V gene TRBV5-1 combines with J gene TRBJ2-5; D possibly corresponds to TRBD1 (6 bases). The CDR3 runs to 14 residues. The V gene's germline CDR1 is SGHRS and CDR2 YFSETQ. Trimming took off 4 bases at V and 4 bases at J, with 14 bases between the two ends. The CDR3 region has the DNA TGCGCCAGCAGCCCTGCAACACAGGGAGAGACCCAGTACTTC. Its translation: CASSPATQGETQYF.

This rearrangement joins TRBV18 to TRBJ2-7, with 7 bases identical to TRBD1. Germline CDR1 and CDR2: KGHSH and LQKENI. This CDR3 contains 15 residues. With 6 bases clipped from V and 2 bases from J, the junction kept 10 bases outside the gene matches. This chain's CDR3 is CASSLNRGLTYEQYF. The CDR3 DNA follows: TGTGCCAGCTCCCTAAACAGGGGATTAACCTACGAGCAGTACTTC.

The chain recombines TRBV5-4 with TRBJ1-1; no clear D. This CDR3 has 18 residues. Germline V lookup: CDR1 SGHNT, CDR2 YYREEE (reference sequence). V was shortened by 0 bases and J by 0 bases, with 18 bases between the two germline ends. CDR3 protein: CASSLGRDAQRMNTEAFF. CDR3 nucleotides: TGTGCCAGCAGCTTGGGCCGGGATGCCCAGCGGATGAACACTGAAGCTTTCTTT.

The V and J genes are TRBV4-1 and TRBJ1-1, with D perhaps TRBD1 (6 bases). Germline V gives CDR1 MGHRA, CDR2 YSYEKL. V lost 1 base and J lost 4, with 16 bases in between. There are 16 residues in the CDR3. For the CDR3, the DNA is TGCGCCAGCAGCCAAGGGCATGGCAGGGGCCTCACTGAAGCTTTCTTT. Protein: CASSQGHGRGLTEAFF.

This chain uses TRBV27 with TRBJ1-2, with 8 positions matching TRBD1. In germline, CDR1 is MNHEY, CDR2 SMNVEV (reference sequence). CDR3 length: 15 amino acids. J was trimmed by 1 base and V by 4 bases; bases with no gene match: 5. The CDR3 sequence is CASSSGTGVNYGYTF. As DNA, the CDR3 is TGTGCCAGCAGTTCAGGGACAGGAGTTAACTATGGCTACACCTTC.

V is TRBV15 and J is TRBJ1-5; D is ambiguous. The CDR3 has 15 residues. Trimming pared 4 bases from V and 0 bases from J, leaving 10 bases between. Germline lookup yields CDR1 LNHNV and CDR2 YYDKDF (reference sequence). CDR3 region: CATSMPGLSNQPQHF. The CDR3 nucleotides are TGTGCCACCAGCATGCCTGGACTTAGCAATCAGCCCCAGCATTTT.

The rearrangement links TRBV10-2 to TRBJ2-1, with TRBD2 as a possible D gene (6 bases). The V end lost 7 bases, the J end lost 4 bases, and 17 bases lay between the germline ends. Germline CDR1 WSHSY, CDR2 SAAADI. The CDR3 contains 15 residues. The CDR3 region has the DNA TGCGCCAGCATAGAGGCGGGAATGGGATACAATGAGCAGTTCTTC. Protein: CASIEAGMGYNEQFF.